This TCR beta chain stems from a study of T cells after yellow fever vaccination. Whole-study results and caveats: There was a small share of clonotypes that showed up in both the CD4 and CD8 compartments.

TCRdb recomputed calls from the 5' RACE reads with MiXCR, one row per CDR3 protein. The sample consists of some 340,000 distinct CDR3 sequences, 9.5% to 12% of them appearing once. CDR1 DFQATT and CDR2 SNEGSKA come from the germline V gene (reference sequence). Trimming pared 6 bases from V and 2 bases from J, leaving 9 bases between. The CDR3 covers 12 residues. As concerns this clonotype: Its antigen is currently unknown.

The receptor's source is a man younger than 30 who received the YFV17D yellow fever vaccine. The chain has TRBV20-1 and TRBJ2-3, with D perhaps TRBD1 (6 bases). Sequencing was performed on CD4+ T cells sorted from PBMCs, taken 45 days after the yellow fever booster vaccination. The CDR3 DNA reads TGCAGTGCGCACAGGGACACAGATACGCAGTATTTT. Residues: CSAHRDTDTQYF.